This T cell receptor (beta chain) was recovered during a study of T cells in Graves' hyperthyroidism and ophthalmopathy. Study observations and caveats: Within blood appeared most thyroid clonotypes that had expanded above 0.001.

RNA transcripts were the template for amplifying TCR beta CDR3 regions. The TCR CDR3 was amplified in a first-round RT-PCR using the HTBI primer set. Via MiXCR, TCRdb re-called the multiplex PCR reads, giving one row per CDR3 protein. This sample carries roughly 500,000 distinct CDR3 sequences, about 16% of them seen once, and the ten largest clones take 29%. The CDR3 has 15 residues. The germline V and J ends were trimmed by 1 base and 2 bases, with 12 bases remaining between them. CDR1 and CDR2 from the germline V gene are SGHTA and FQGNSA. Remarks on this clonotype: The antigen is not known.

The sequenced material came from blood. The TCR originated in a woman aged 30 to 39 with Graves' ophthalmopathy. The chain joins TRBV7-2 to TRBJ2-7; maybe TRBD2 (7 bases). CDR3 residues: CASSLEFGGPYEQYF. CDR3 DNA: TGTGCCAGCAGCTTAGAGTTCGGGGGGCCCTACGAGCAGTACTTC.